This T cell receptor (beta chain) was captured in a study of CD8+ T cells in alopecia areata (dated by TCRdb to the late 2010s). Broadly, across the study: The treated patients, all with moderate-to-severe alopecia areata, were enrolled in an open-label pilot trial of oral tofacitinib given at 5 to 10 mg twice daily. Tofacitinib was administered for 6 to 18 months, and 6 months of follow-up off drug were then conducted to assess delayed response and recurrence. In treated patients, disease severity was measured using the SALT score, which gives the percentage of scalp surface area affected. The study used high-throughput TCRbeta sequencing to examine T cell clonal expansion in alopecia areata, in both the C3H/HeJ mouse model and human patients. Human TCRbeta sequencing covered scalp tissue and sorted CD4+ and CD8+ peripheral blood T cells from patchy and totalis/universalis alopecia areata patients and healthy controls. Tofacitinib-treated patients had biopsies at baseline and at 4 and 24 weeks of treatment, with a later scalp biopsy in several patients. Scalp clonality was compared across normal scalp (n=4), patchy alopecia areata scalp (n=8), and alopecia totalis/universalis scalp (n=8). RNA came from the PAXgene miRNA kit for fixed scalp, the miRNeasy kit for PBMCs, and the RNeasy kit for mouse skin. TCRbeta CDR3 regions were amplified by immunoSEQ multiplex PCR using 35 Vbeta forward and 13 Jbeta reverse primers. Overall study outcomes, separate from this receptor: Scalp TCR repertoire analysis is complicated because resident alphabeta T cells in normal human skin are also sequenced, whereas mouse skin is dominated by gammadelta T cells. During tofacitinib treatment, many expanded lesional clones stuck around in both scalp and blood, and this persistence may partly explain why relapse happens after treatment is stopped. Higher clonality and more expanded CD8+ clones were observed in lesional scalp than in normal scalp, particularly in alopecia totalis/universalis, a finding suggestive of antigenic drive. Shared TCR sequences between patients were less evident than in mice, which may be partly attributable to HLA diversity in the patient population. Because the treated cohort was small and had just a single nonresponder, larger studies are needed to establish links between baseline CD8+ expansion and response. Scalp clonality and the number of expanded CD8+ clones among the top 100 scalp clones were significantly decreased by tofacitinib.

This sample's treatment or condition label indicates: oral pan-JAK inhibitor, 5-10 mg twice daily. Lesional scalp punch biopsies and peripheral blood were collected from alopecia areata patients. PBMCs were isolated by density centrifugation and stained for CD3, CD4 and CD8, after which CD4+ and CD8+ T cells were sorted on a FACSAria. Libraries were made using the immunoSEQ multiplex PCR assay. For TCR sequencing, RNA was extracted from every sample and reverse transcribed into cDNA to serve as template. SuperScript III was used for first-strand cDNA synthesis, primed with a 2:1 mix of oligo-dT and random hexamers. A synthetic immune receptor repertoire was used to gauge amplification bias, and whatever bias remained was removed computationally. The authors processed their data as follows. Raw reads were preprocessed to remove errors, and CDR3 was defined according to IMGT conventions as the region from the conserved cysteine to phenylalanine. To get clonality, Shannon entropy was normalized by log2 of the number of productive unique TCRs and the result was subtracted from 1. Whether scalp clones were CD4 or CD8 was inferred by matching scalp TCRbeta sequences against CD4 and CD8 repertoires sorted from blood. This immuneACCESS table, as held by TCRdb, lists in-frame sequences with V and J called but not all clones. Of the missing ones, under half trace to an unresolved V gene in checked studies; the others have no known cause. V, J and clone size are taken as reported in that table, and D and trimming were inferred from the DNA itself. In this sample the table shows more than 150,000 clones, 40% to 55% of which occur a single time. The ten largest clones represent about 9.4% of the sample.

With regard to this clone: Its antigen remains unidentified. Base qualities are not at hand, and no much larger clone is one base apart.

This material consisted of CD8+ T cells sorted from blood, taken around week 54, from a patient treated with tofacitinib. This clonotype was sampled from a human donor with alopecia areata.

The sequenced DNA: TGTGCCAGCAGTGAGGGGACGGGGTCAGGAGAGACCCAGTACTTC. Its protein reads: CASSEGTGSGETQYF. The sequence joins TRBV6-1 to TRBJ2-5, with the D segment possibly TRBD1 or TRBD2, each aligning over 5 bases. The germline V gene encodes CDR1 MNHNS and CDR2 SASEGT. Counted from cysteine to phenylalanine, this CDR3 has 15 amino acids. Of the read, only the CDR3 DNA is kept; its 45 bases are in frame from base 1. V was cut back by 3 bases and J by 4 bases, leaving a gap of 15 bases between them.